Given below is one T cell receptor (beta chain) in context. This clone was found once. Its cognate antigen has yet to be identified. No much larger clonotype is one base removed from it; base qualities were not supplied. Using the deep immunoSEQ assay, TCR CDR3 regions were amplified from genomic DNA by multiplex PCR. Genomic DNA extracted from each cell subset was distributed evenly over all wells of several immunoSEQ 96-well plates, and each plate served as one replicate. For unsorted PBMC, around 300 ng of genomic DNA, equivalent to tens of thousands of T cell genomes, went into each replicate PCR. Genomic DNA from unsorted PBMC was sequenced over ten immunoSEQ deep assay plates. Purified libraries were quantified with a Qubit 3.0 fluorometer, sized on a Bioanalyzer 2100, and re-quantified with the KAPA Library Quantification kit. Each immunoSEQ 96-well plate was sequenced on its own single-read 150-cycle Illumina NextSeq 550 flow cell. As for the authors' bioinformatics: Because the immunoSEQ output included only junctional sequences and no quality scores, the filtering could not be the same as the filtering used for full-length reads. Sequences were annotated with PyIR, a Python wrapper for IgBLAST v1.9, and V/J genes and CDR3 were assigned using IMGT germline references. Reads were removed for weak V/J assignments (E-value above 1e-6), missing CDR3, stop codons, out-of-frame junctions, or ambiguous translated residues. V3J clonotypes were defined as sequences sharing an identical inferred V gene, J gene, and CDR3 amino acid sequence. The percentage overlap between two repertoires was calculated by dividing the number of shared unique clonotypes by the size of the smaller repertoire. Three approaches were used to assess repertoire richness: RTK rarefaction, the Chao1 estimator, and Recon v2.1 estimates of unobserved clonotypes. TCRdb mirrors the immuneACCESS table, restricted to in-frame sequences. Some clones are absent from its copies; in checked studies, under half trace to an unresolved V gene, and the reason for the others is unknown. V and J calls and clone size are as listed in that table; D and trimming were resolved from the DNA. The sample table holds about half a million clones, of which 81% were seen once. The ten top clones hold about 13% of the sample.

The data originate from a study of shared clonotypes between healthy human individuals (dated by TCRdb to the early 2020s). For the study in its entirety: A couple of women and a few men aged 18 to 49 years were included in the cohort. Different laboratories and diverse techniques were used to prepare libraries and sequence TCR repertoires, to increase sequencing depth and limit assay-specific biases. Between about 0.94 and 10 billion PBMCs per donor were obtained by leukapheresis. The study deeply sequenced blood TCR repertoires of several healthy adults to estimate repertoire size and the extent of clonotype sharing between individuals.

The germline V gene encodes CDR1 KGHSH and CDR2 LQKENI. Its CDR3 holds 16 amino acids, cysteine through phenylalanine. Of all the DNA, just the CDR3 is kept, 48 bases in frame from base 1. The junction shows trimming of 0 bases on V and 3 bases on J, and the gene matches do not reach 2 bases of it. The donors were healthy, HIV-negative adults who had no recently reported acute infections or vaccinations. Only Caucasian adults living in Nashville, Tennessee, USA were represented among the donors. For unsorted samples, tens of millions of PBMCs were counted and genomic DNA was extracted with the QIAamp DNA Blood Mini kit. Blood was obtained by leukapheresis, after which PBMCs were separated by Ficoll-Histopaque density gradient centrifugation and cryopreserved in liquid nitrogen vapor phase. What the work shows at the level of the full study, not this receptor alone: Sampling was limited to blood, and TCR repertoires in tissue likely differ from TCR repertoires in blood. Pairwise subsampling led to the expectation that sequencing depth would affect the degree of clonotype sharing among donors. Because the study included only a small number of donors, the genetic and exposure-history diversity represented was limited.

The sequence derives from a woman between 40 and 55 years old in good health. Some clones in this sample may be carry-over from other donors' samples. Sample: PBMCs. Here the chain combines TRBV18 and TRBJ2-5; 12 central nucleotides agree with TRBD2. The DNA sequence is TGTGCCAGCTCACCACCTGGACTAGCGGGGAAAGAGACCCAGTACTTC. Translated, this gives CASSPPGLAGKETQYF.